A single sample gave rise to the 4 T cell receptor beta chains below, sequenced in a study of blood T cell repertoires in COVID-19. This table comes from immunoSEQ multiplex PCR, and its TCRdb copy is limited to in-frame clones, with some not included. The sample records hundreds of thousands of clones, 85% to 90% being singletons. Sequenced input: peripheral blood. Receptor source: a man aged 18 to 29 with COVID-19, enrolled during active disease.

This chain joins TRBV3-1 (or the pseudogene TRBV3-2) and TRBJ2-3, with 8 positions matching TRBD1. The CDR3 length is 16 residues. Germline loops: CDR1 LGHDT, CDR2 YNNKEL (reference sequence). Trimming took 3 bases from V and 2 from J; bases not matched to a gene: 7. The CDR3 bases are TGTGCCAGCAGCCAGAAGGGACAGGCCCTCACAGATACGCAGTATTTT. Protein product: CASSQKGQALTDTQYF.

This chain connects TRBV27 to TRBJ2-7; D perhaps matches TRBD1 (6 bases). The V end was cut by 5 bases, the J end by 0 bases, with 14 bases between. The CDR3 consists of 15 residues. Per the germline V gene, CDR1 is MNHEY and CDR2 is SMNVEV (reference sequence). The CDR3 bases are TGTGCCAGCAGTCCCTCGGACAGTTCCTCCTACGAGCAGTACTTC. It yields the protein CASSPSDSSSYEQYF.

This rearrangement joins TRBV27 to TRBJ1-2, with D perhaps TRBD1 (5 bases). The germline V gene encodes CDR1 MNHEY and CDR2 SMNVEV (reference sequence). The CDR3 consists of 13 residues. Trimming removed 5 bases at V and 6 bases at J, with 13 bases between. CDR3: CASSPNRRDGYTF. DNA of the CDR3: TGTGCCAGCAGTCCGAACAGGAGGGATGGCTACACCTTC.

This CDR3 reads CASSQEGARNEKLFF. The DNA of the CDR3 is TGCGCCAGCAGCCAAGAGGGGGCTCGGAATGAAAAACTGTTTTTT. The gene calls are TRBV4-1 and TRBJ1-4, with D possibly matching TRBD1 (6 bases). Germline V lookup: CDR1 MGHRA, CDR2 YSYEKL. The CDR3 length is 15 residues. The V end lost 0 bases, the J end lost 5 bases, and 10 bases lay between the germline ends.